This T cell receptor beta chain was retrieved from a study of blood T cell repertoires in COVID-19 (dated by TCRdb to 2020 to 2021). About the full investigation: Samples from collaborators originated in the United States, Italy and Spain and spanned both the acute and convalescent phases of COVID-19. The prospective study material was composed of cDNA or gDNA derived from T cells, B-cell-depleted T cells, or PBMCs. Deeply sampled blood TCRbeta repertoires from subjects exposed to, actively infected with, or recovered from COVID-19 were included in the dataset. The repertoires were released in a freely available public database meant as a resource for research on the immune response to SARS-CoV-2. Samples came from the ongoing ImmuneRACE study (first 160 participants) plus 1,254 subjects from 6 global collaborators. A de-identified subject ID, COVID-19 status, age in years and sex were almost always included in the sample metadata. Where available, HLA class I and class II types were taken from metadata supplied by the sample provider and were not determined by assay-based typing. Overall study outcomes, separate from this receptor: Clinical and demographic metadata were provided uncurated, with the amount varying by source and participant.

TCRbeta CDR3 regions were amplified from genomic DNA by means of the immunoSEQ Assay, a bias-controlled multiplex PCR. Regarding the original processing steps: Nucleated cell counts per sample were estimated from amplification of reference gene primers within the assay. To quantify the absolute abundance of each unique TCRbeta CDR3 rearrangement, sequence reads were collapsed and filtered. For each sample, productive Simpson clonality was calculated as the square root of Simpson's diversity index across productive rearrangements. Imported from immuneACCESS, the table was reduced by TCRdb to in-frame sequences with V and J called. These copies leave out some clones; in studies compared against another copy, an unresolved V gene accounts for under half, and the cause of the remainder is not known. The V and J calls and clone size were taken over from that table, and D and trimming were inferred from the DNA. Here the sample has fewer than 200,000 clones; roughly 91% occur a single time. The ten biggest clones cover roughly 4.4% of the sample.

The collaborating institutions used their own protocols to collect whole blood in K2EDTA tubes. Collaborator samples were shipped for TCRbeta analysis as frozen whole blood, isolated PBMCs, or DNA extracted from either sample type. With regard to this clone: Its recognized antigen is unknown. Per-nucleotide qualities are absent, and no much larger clonotype sits a single base away.

This TCR was sampled from a woman aged 45-65 years with acute or convalescent COVID-19. Sequences were obtained from peripheral blood.

CDR3 sequence: CASSPTRQGQEQFF. The sequenced DNA: TGTGCCAGCAGCCCTACTAGACAGGGGCAGGAGCAGTTCTTC. The sequence is built from TRBV7-2 and TRBJ2-1, with 8 bases aligning to TRBD1. Trimmed from V: 5 bases; trimmed from J: 10 bases; junction bases lacking a gene match: 10. In the germline V gene, CDR1 corresponds to SGHTA and CDR2 to FQGNSA. From its cysteine to its phenylalanine, the CDR3 spans 14 amino acids. The read is trimmed to its CDR3 DNA, 42 bases read in frame from base 1. Reference TRBV7-2 and TRBJ2-1 genes cover what lies past the CDR3, so the full variable domain is GAGVSQSPSNKVTEKGKDVELRCDPISGHTALYWYRQSLGQGLEFLIYFQGNSAPDKSGLPSDRFSAERTGGSVSTLTIQRTQQEDSAVYLCASSPTRQGQEQFFGPGTRLTVL.